A single sample is the source of the 6 T cell receptor beta chains below, sequenced in a study of human T cells and chemical hapten exposure. Via MiXCR, TCRdb re-called the RACE reads, giving one row per CDR3 protein. There are roughly 200,000 distinct CDR3 sequences in the sample; 20% to 25% occur only once, and about 2.3% lies in the top ten. As for time point: patch test 3, about 24 weeks after DPC sensitization. Indicated treatment: therapeutic diphenylcyclopropenone sensitization with weekly scalp DPC. The sequences come from whole blood, collected in connection with sensitization to the hapten diphenylcyclopropenone (DPC). These receptors originate from a woman in her forties with alopecia areata. Some clones in this sample may be carry-over from other donors' samples.

This clonotype was picked up one time. The genes are TRBV7-9 and TRBJ2-1; 13 nucleotides match TRBD2. The ends lost 0 bases at V and 8 bases at J; junction bases unmatched: 4. The CDR3 is made up of 16 amino acids. The germline gives CDR1 SEHNR, CDR2 FQNEAQ (reference sequence). Written as DNA, the CDR3 is TGTGCCAGCAGCTTAGCCCGGACTAGCGGGAGCGATGAGCAGTTCTTC. Residues: CASSLARTSGSDEQFF.

The CDR3 sequence is CAWSRTYTEAFF. CDR3 nucleotide sequence: TGTGCCTGGAGTCGCACTTACACTGAAGCTTTCTTT. This chain links TRBV30 with TRBJ1-1; D gene unclear. Germline CDR1 GTSNPN, CDR2 SVGIG (reference sequence). There are 12 residues in the CDR3. V was trimmed by 2 bases and J by 3 bases, leaving 7 bases between them.

As DNA, the CDR3 is TGTGCCAGCAGCAGGGACTTAAGAGGCTACGAGCAGTACTTC. This gives the protein CASSRDLRGYEQYF. The chain combines TRBV6-5 with TRBJ2-7; a possible D gene is TRBD2 (6 bases). The germline V gene has CDR1 MNHEY and CDR2 SVGAGI. Trimming took 6 bases from V and 3 from J, leaving 15 bases between them. This CDR3 has 14 residues.

This clonotype has just a few counts. The V gene is TRBV10-3, the J gene TRBJ1-4; 9 nucleotides line up with TRBD1. Germline V gene lookup returns CDR1 ENHRY and CDR2 SYGVKD. The junction had 2 bases not matched to a gene; V was cut back by 4 bases and J by 8 bases. This CDR3 has 13 amino acids. In DNA, the CDR3 is TGTGCCATCAGTGGACAGGGGGACGAAAAACTGTTTTTT. Translating it yields CAISGQGDEKLFF.

This chain joins TRBV5-1 and TRBJ2-1; TRBD2 is a possible D gene (6 bases). The germline CDR1 and CDR2 sequences are SGHRS and YFSETQ. The germline V and J ends were trimmed by 1 base and 1 base, with 9 bases remaining between them. The CDR3 loop spans 15 amino acids. The CDR3 is CASSLTSPSYNEQFF. The CDR3, as DNA: TGCGCCAGCAGCTTGACTAGCCCTTCCTACAATGAGCAGTTCTTC.

V gene TRBV4-3 combines with J gene TRBJ1-3; possible D gene TRBD1, 5 bases. CDR1 is LGHNA and CDR2 is YSLEER in the germline V gene. V was pared by 1 base and J by 0 bases, with 16 bases between. This CDR3 spans 18 amino acids. The CDR3 loop is CASSQAGGSGHSGNTIYF. The CDR3 region has the DNA TGCGCCAGCAGCCAAGCCGGCGGTTCGGGGCACTCTGGAAACACCATATATTTT.